This T cell receptor (beta chain) stems from a study of T cells in Graves' hyperthyroidism and ophthalmopathy. Study observations and caveats: Researchers found most expanded thyroid clonotypes above 0.001 in blood as well.

Germline loops: CDR1 DFQATT, CDR2 SNEGSKA (reference sequence). The V end lost 0 bases, the J end lost 4 bases, and 18 bases lay between the germline ends. CDR3 length: 16 amino acids. Notes on this clonotype: As yet, its antigen is unknown.

Disease duration under 2 months; hyperthyroidism patients were aged 18 to 65. The study left out patients who had uncontrolled infection, other autoimmune disease, pregnancy or lactation. Diagnoses rested on clinical symptoms, serum thyroxine and TRAb, thyroid ultrasound and orbital computed tomography. It was RNA transcripts that yielded the amplified TCR beta CDR3 regions. When the TCR CDR3 underwent first-round RT-PCR, the HTBI primer set was used. TCRdb re-analysed the multiplex PCR reads in MiXCR, keeping a single row per CDR3 protein. Altogether hundreds of thousands of distinct CDR3 sequences are present, 13% to 15% being singletons, with the ten largest covering roughly 10%.

Sequencing used blood. The chain employs TRBV20-1 and TRBJ1-1, with D perhaps TRBD1 (5 bases). The clonotype originates from a woman in her late teens or twenties with Graves' hyperthyroidism. CDR3 loop: CSARDPGREEPTEAFF. CDR3 coding DNA: TGCAGTGCTAGAGACCCAGGGAGGGAAGAGCCCACTGAAGCTTTCTTT.